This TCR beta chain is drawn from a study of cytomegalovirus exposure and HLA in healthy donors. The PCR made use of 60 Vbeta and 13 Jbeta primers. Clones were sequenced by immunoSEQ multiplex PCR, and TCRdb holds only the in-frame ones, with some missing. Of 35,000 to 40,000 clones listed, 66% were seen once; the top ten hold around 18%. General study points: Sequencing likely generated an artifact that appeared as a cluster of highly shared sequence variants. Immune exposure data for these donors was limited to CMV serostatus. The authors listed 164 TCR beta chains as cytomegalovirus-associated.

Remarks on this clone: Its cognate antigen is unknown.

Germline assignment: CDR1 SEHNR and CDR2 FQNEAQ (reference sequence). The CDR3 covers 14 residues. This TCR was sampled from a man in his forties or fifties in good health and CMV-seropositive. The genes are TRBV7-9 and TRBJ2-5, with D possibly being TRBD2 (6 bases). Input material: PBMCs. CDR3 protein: CAAGGSPSGETQYF. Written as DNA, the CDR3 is TGTGCAGCCGGAGGGAGCCCGTCGGGGGAGACCCAGTACTTC.